This TCR beta chain was documented in a study of blood T cells in healthy people across ages. In its sample, this clonotype was seen a few times. The germline V gene encodes CDR1 SGHDN and CDR2 FVKESK. The ends lost 4 bases at V and 2 bases at J; junction bases unmatched: 6. CDR3 length equals 16 residues. The second PCR ran about 6 to 12 cycles with a sample-barcoded 5' primer and J-beta primers. TCRdb recomputed calls from the 5' RACE reads with MiXCR, one row per CDR3 protein. Of about 800,000 distinct CDR3 sequences listed, 25% were seen once; the top ten hold around 3.6%. The same sample was also used in a study of T cells of mothers and their children. That source notes: Per 15 ul, 1.5 ug of RNA was used, with all extracted RNA going into cDNA synthesis.

The sequenced material came from blood. This chain connects TRBV14 to TRBJ2-2; TRBD1 aligns across 8 bases. The clonotype originates from a boy aged 5-17 years in good health. The CDR3 region is CASSRRTGGNTGELFF. In DNA form, the CDR3 reads TGTGCCAGCAGCCGCCGCACAGGGGGAAACACCGGGGAGCTGTTTTTT.